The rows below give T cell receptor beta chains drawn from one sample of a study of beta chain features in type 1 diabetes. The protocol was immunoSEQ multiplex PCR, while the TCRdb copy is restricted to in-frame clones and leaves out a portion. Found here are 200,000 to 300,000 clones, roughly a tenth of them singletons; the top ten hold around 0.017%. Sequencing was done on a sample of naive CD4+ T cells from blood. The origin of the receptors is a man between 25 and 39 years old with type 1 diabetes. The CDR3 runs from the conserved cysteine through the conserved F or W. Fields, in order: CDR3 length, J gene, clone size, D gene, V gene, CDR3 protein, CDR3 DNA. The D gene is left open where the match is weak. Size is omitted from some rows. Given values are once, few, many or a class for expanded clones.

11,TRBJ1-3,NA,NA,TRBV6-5,CASSLGNTIYF,TGTGCCAGCAGTTTAGGAAACACCATATATTTT
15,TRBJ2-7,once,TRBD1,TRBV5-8,CASSLSGTVSYEQYF,TGTGCCAGCAGCTTGTCCGGGACAGTCTCCTACGAGCAGTACTTC
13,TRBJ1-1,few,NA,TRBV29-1,CSVEGRENTEAFF,TGCAGCGTTGAGGGGCGGGAGAACACTGAAGCTTTCTTT
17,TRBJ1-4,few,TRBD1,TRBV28,CASSPGGAGTFTEKLFF,TGTGCCAGCAGTCCAGGGGGCGCCGGGACTTTTACAGAAAAACTGTTTTTT
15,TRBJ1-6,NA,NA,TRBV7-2,CASSLGPGLNSPLHF,TGTGCCAGCAGCTTAGGACCGGGGTTAAATTCACCCCTCCACTTT
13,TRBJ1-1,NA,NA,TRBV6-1,CASRGQGGTEAFF,TGTGCCAGCAGGGGCCAGGGAGGTACTGAAGCTTTCTTT
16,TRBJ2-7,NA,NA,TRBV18,CASSPAYGRNSYEQYF,TGTGCCAGCTCACCAGCCTATGGCAGGAACTCCTACGAGCAGTACTTC
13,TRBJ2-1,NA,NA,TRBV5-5,CASINFGLKEQFF,TGTGCCAGCATCAACTTCGGACTCAAAGAGCAGTTCTTC
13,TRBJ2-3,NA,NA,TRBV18,CASSPLITDTQYF,TGTGCCAGCTCACCACTTATAACAGATACGCAGTATTTT
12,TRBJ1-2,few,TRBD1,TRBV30,CAWRGTAYGYTF,TGTGCCTGGAGGGGGACAGCCTATGGCTACACCTTC
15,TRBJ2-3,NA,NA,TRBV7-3,CASSLTVLGADTQYF,TGTGCCAGCAGCTTAACGGTACTAGGAGCGGATACGCAGTATTTT
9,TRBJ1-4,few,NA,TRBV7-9,CASSFPPVF,TGTGCCAGCAGCTTTCCCCCCGTTTTT
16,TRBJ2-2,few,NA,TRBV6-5,CASSYGARWHTGELFF,TGTGCCAGCAGTTACGGAGCGAGGTGGCACACCGGGGAGCTGTTTTTT
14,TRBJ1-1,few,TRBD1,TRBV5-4,CASSLTGTGTEAFF,TGTGCCAGCAGCCTTACCGGGACAGGCACTGAAGCTTTCTTT
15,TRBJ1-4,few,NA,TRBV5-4,CASSPPMPRDEKLFF,TGTGCCAGCAGCCCTCCCATGCCGAGGGATGAAAAACTGTTTTTT
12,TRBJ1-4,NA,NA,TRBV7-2,CASRRRGEKLFF,TGTGCCAGCAGACGACGGGGTGAAAAACTGTTTTTT
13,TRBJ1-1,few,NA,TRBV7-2,CASSSRQAGEAFF,TGTGCCAGCAGCTCCAGACAGGCGGGTGAAGCTTTCTTT
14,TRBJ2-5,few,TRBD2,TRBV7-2,CASSLSGRVETQYF,TGTGCCAGCAGCTTATCAGGGAGGGTAGAGACCCAGTACTTC
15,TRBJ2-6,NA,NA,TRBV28,CASRRGGSGANVLTF,TGTGCCAGCAGACGAGGGGGCTCTGGGGCCAACGTCCTGACTTTC
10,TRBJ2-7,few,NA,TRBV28,CASSFSEQYF,TGTGCCAGCAGTTTCAGCGAGCAGTACTTC
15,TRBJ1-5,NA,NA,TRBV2,CASRTTDNSNQPQHF,TGTGCCAGCAGGACCACCGACAATAGCAATCAGCCCCAGCATTTT
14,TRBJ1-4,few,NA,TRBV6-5,CASTWTADNEKLFF,TGTGCCAGCACCTGGACAGCAGATAATGAAAAACTGTTTTTT
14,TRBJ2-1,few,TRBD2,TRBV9,CASSGTSVNNEQFF,TGTGCCAGCAGTGGGACTAGCGTCAACAATGAGCAGTTCTTC
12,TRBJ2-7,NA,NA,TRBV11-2,CASSLVTYEQYF,TGTGCCAGCAGCTTAGTAACCTACGAGCAGTACTTC
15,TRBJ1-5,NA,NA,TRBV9,CASSVGQGINQPQHF,TGTGCCAGCAGCGTAGGGCAGGGGATCAATCAGCCCCAGCATTTT
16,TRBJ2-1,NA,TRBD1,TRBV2,CASSTRTGSSYNEQFF,TGTGCCAGCAGTACAAGGACAGGGAGCTCCTACAATGAGCAGTTCTTC
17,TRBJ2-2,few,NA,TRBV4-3,CASSQDAAGLNTGELFF,TGCGCCAGCAGCCAAGATGCGGCGGGGTTGAACACCGGGGAGCTGTTTTTT
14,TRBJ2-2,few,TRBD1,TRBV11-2,CASSLDRFGGELFF,TGTGCCAGCAGCTTGGACAGGTTTGGCGGGGAGCTGTTTTTT
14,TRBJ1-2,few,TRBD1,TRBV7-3,CASSLTLDRDGYTF,TGTGCCAGCAGCTTAACCTTGGACAGGGATGGCTACACCTTC
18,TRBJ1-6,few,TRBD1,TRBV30,CAWNRRQGMSSYNSPLHF,TGTGCCTGGAACCGGAGACAGGGGATGAGCTCCTATAATTCACCCCTCCACTTT
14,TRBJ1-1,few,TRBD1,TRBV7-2,CASSAWTGNTEAFF,TGTGCCAGCAGCGCCTGGACAGGCAACACTGAAGCTTTCTTT
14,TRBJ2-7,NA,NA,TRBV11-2,CASSLLGGPHEQYF,TGTGCCAGCAGCTTGTTGGGGGGGCCCCACGAGCAGTACTTC